This TCR beta chain was profiled in a study of neoadjuvant anti-PD-1 for oral cavity cancer. Using immunoSEQ multiplex PCR, the repertoire was profiled, and TCRdb retains in-frame clones only, with some absent. This table holds about 62,000 clones, around 85% found once. The V end lost 0 bases, the J end lost 2 bases, and 9 bases lay between the germline ends. Per germline, CDR1 MNHEY and CDR2 SVGAGI. CDR3 size: 15 residues. V usage is TRBV6-5 and J usage is TRBJ2-3; a weak D match, TRBD1 (6 bases). The TCR sequence derives from a person aged 40 to 85 with oral cavity squamous cell carcinoma. The sample in question was PBMCs, obtained before nivolumab (anti-PD-1) treatment. The chain's CDR3 is CASSYSGAATDTQYF. The CDR3 DNA reads as TGTGCCAGCAGTTACTCGGGGGCAGCCACAGATACGCAGTATTTT.